The clone carrying this T cell receptor (beta chain) was observed a handful of times. The data originate from a study of human T cells and chemical hapten exposure. Study information: The study sensitized with 2% DPC on a 2 cm by 2 cm patch of upper inner arm skin.

The CDR3 contains 17 residues. Germline-derived CDR1 and CDR2 are LGHNA and YNFKEQ. V lost 0 bases and J lost 6; bases outside the gene matches: 8. The sample's time point: patch test 3, about 24 weeks after DPC sensitization. As for treatment: therapeutic diphenylcyclopropenone sensitization with weekly scalp DPC. Alopecia patients deemed DPC-suitable, aged 18 to 70, excluding pregnancy. Before extraction, the whole blood was not fractionated, and total RNA was taken from it. The study's library attached unique molecular identifiers to single cDNA molecules. TCRdb fed the RACE reads into MiXCR, producing one record per CDR3 protein. Of approximately 80,000 distinct CDR3 sequences in the sample, 11% were seen once.

The chain employs TRBV4-2 and TRBJ2-5; 12 bases are a match to TRBD2. This receptor was identified in a woman aged 45-59 years with alopecia areata. Some clones in this sample may be carry-over from other donors' samples. This specimen was whole blood, taken in connection with sensitization to the hapten diphenylcyclopropenone (DPC). In nucleotides, the CDR3 is TGTGCCAGCAGCCAAGAAGTATCGACTAGCGGGAGAAAGACCCAGTACTTC. Encoded protein: CASSQEVSTSGRKTQYF.